Below, 23 T cell receptor beta chains from the same sample are listed, as sequenced in a study of T cells in narcolepsy. Clones were sequenced by immunoSEQ multiplex PCR, and TCRdb holds only the in-frame ones, with some missing. The sample includes about 35,000 clones, approximately 84% of them seen just once. What was sequenced was memory (CD45RA-) CD4+ T cells from blood. These receptors originate from a human donor in good health.

The chain has TRBV4-3 and TRBJ2-3, with 7 bases that match TRBD2. Trimming took 1 base from V and 2 from J; bases not matched to a gene: 3. This CDR3 has 15 residues. CDR1 is LGHNA and CDR2 is YSLEER in the germline V gene. The CDR3 sequence: CASSQAAGPTDTQYF. CDR3 DNA: TGCGCCAGCAGCCAAGCAGCGGGGCCCACAGATACGCAGTATTTT.

The rearrangement links TRBV5-1 to TRBJ2-1; the D gene is possibly TRBD2 (7 bases). The germline V and J ends were trimmed by 2 bases and 6 bases, with 12 bases remaining between them. CDR1 is SGHRS, CDR2 YFSETQ, per germline. The CDR3 has 14 residues. CDR3 sequence reads: CASSLSGGFNEQFF. CDR3 DNA sequence: TGCGCCAGCAGCTTATCGGGGGGCTTCAATGAGCAGTTCTTC.

The CDR3 DNA reads as TGTGCCAGCAGGGACTGGGAGGGAGCAGATACGCAGTATTTT. Translated, it gives CASRDWEGADTQYF. The chain links TRBV6-6 to TRBJ2-3; 7 nucleotides align to TRBD2. The length of the CDR3 is 14 residues. Per germline, CDR1 MNHNY and CDR2 SVGAGI (reference sequence). V shed 6 bases and J 4 bases; nucleotides not matched to a gene: 7.

The chain uses TRBV27 and TRBJ2-7; the D call may be TRBD1 or TRBD2 (5 bases each). The V gene's germline CDR1 is MNHEY and CDR2 SMNVEV (reference sequence). The CDR3 sequence is 14 residues long. Between the trimmed V and J ends, which lost 6 bases and 0 bases, there was a span of 12 bases. CDR3 nucleotide sequence: TGTGCCAGCAGCTCAGGGCGGGCCTCCTACGAGCAGTACTTC. This codes for CASSSGRASYEQYF.

The chain carries TRBV2 and TRBJ1-5; TRBD1 is a possible D gene (6 bases). This CDR3 has 15 residues. V was shortened by 6 bases and J by 4 bases, with 16 bases between the two germline ends. Germline V gives CDR1 SNHLY, CDR2 FYNNEI. The CDR3 sequence: CASSLVQGLNQPQHF. The CDR3 nucleotides read TGTGCCAGCAGCTTAGTACAGGGATTGAATCAGCCCCAGCATTTT.

V is TRBV5-8 and J is TRBJ2-1; 14 bases map to TRBD2. Germline loops: CDR1 SGHTS, CDR2 YDEGEE. V gave up 4 bases and J gave up 4 bases; unmatched junction bases: 10. The CDR3 runs 18 residues. DNA for the CDR3: TGTGCCAGCAGCCTCCAGGGACTAGCGGGAGTTAGGTACAATGAGCAGTTCTTC. Translation gives CASSLQGLAGVRYNEQFF. Full variable domain (outside the CDR3, taken from reference TRBV5-8 and TRBJ2-1): EAGVTQSPTHLIKTRGQQATLRCSPISGHTSVYWYQQALGLGLQFLLWYDEGEERNRGNFPPRFSGRQFPNYSSELNVNALELEDSALYLCASSLQGLAGVRYNEQFFGPGTRLTVL.

The V and J genes are TRBV5-1 and TRBJ2-7; no reliable D call. The CDR3 is made up of 15 amino acids. Germline V gives CDR1 SGHRS, CDR2 YFSETQ. Deletions cut 0 bases from V and 4 bases from J, with 14 bases between. This CDR3 is CASSLGSWQSYEQYF. CDR3 nucleotides: TGCGCCAGCAGCTTGGGATCTTGGCAGTCGTACGAGCAGTACTTC.

The rearrangement joins TRBV6-1 to TRBJ1-5, with 8 bases that match TRBD1. Trimming removed 6 bases from V and 6 bases from J; junction bases left unmatched: 7. Germline V gives CDR1 MNHNS, CDR2 SASEGT. The CDR3 runs to 14 residues. The DNA of the CDR3 is TGTGCCAGCAGCCAGACAGGGGTGTTTCAGCCCCAGCATTTT. As protein: CASSQTGVFQPQHF.

This clone has only one observation. Compared with germline, one end of the junction differs, possibly owing to a read error. The rearrangement joins TRBV2 to TRBJ1-2, with TRBD1 matching over 8 bases. This CDR3 has 13 residues. CDR1 and CDR2 (germline): SNHLY, FYNNEI. The CDR3 loop is CASSGQGNYGYTF. CDR3 coding DNA: TGTGCCAGTAGTGGACAGGGAAACTATGGCTACACCTTC.

Regarding this clone: A junction boundary mismatches the germline segment, possibly from a read error. The V and J genes are TRBV7-9 and TRBJ2-3; 8 nucleotides line up with TRBD2. Per germline, CDR1 SEHNR and CDR2 FQNEAQ (reference sequence). The CDR3 contains 18 residues. The CDR3 nucleotides are TGTGCCAGCAGCTTGAGGGTAGCGGGACCCCGGCTCACAGATGCGCAGTATTTT. This sequence encodes CASSLRVAGPRLTDAQYF.

Only one count was recorded for this clone. The rearrangement links TRBV9 to TRBJ2-5; 12 bases align to TRBD2. The V segment lost 3 bases and the J segment 5 bases; nucleotides outside the gene matches: 8. Germline loops: CDR1 SGDLS, CDR2 YYNGEE. The CDR3 has 16 residues. CDR3 DNA: TGTGCCAGCAGCGACGGACTAGCGGGGAAGGGTGAGACCCAGTACTTC. Translated: CASSDGLAGKGETQYF.

This clone was detected only a few times. DNA for the CDR3: TGTGCCTTGCGCCGGGAAGGTGGCTACACCTTC. It specifies CALRREGGYTF. The chain has TRBV30 and TRBJ1-2; D call uncertain. Trimming took 7 bases from V and 7 from J, leaving 13 bases between them. CDR3 length: 11 residues. Germline V lookup: CDR1 GTSNPN, CDR2 SVGIG (reference sequence).

V gene TRBV5-1 combines with J gene TRBJ2-1; maybe TRBD2 (5 bases). The CDR3 consists of 16 residues. V dropped 0 bases and J dropped 4 bases, with 14 bases sitting between them. The germline CDR1 and CDR2 sequences are SGHRS and YFSETQ. CDR3 residues: CASSLGGNSRYNEQFF. In DNA form, the CDR3 reads TGCGCCAGCAGCTTGGGAGGGAACAGTAGATACAATGAGCAGTTCTTC.

V and J are TRBV4-2 and TRBJ2-7, with 7 bases identical to TRBD2. Per the germline V gene, CDR1 is LGHNA and CDR2 is YNFKEQ. The V segment lost 1 base and the J segment 5 bases; nucleotides outside the gene matches: 8. The CDR3 spans 15 residues. CDR3 sequence (DNA): TGTGCCAGCAGCCAAGCGGGGCGGGAGTTCGACGAGCAGTACTTC. This codes for CASSQAGREFDEQYF.

The gene calls are TRBV11-2 and TRBJ1-2; D is undetermined. Germline CDR1 reads SGHAT; CDR2 reads FQNNGV. The CDR3 is 15 amino acids. The germline V and J ends were trimmed by 1 base and 10 bases, with 19 bases remaining between them. In DNA, the CDR3 is TGTGCCAGCAGCTTAGGGGAGAGAACAGTAGTTCCCTACACCTTC. Residues: CASSLGERTVVPYTF. Looking up the rest from reference TRBV11-2 and TRBJ1-2 gives the full variable domain: EAGVAQSPRYKIIEKRQSVAFWCNPISGHATLYWYQQILGQGPKLLIQFQNNGVVDDSQLPKDRFSAERLKGVDSTLKIQPAKLEDSAVYLCASSLGERTVVPYTFGSGTRLTVV.

The chain carries TRBV5-1 and TRBJ2-2, with 10 bases fitting TRBD2. The germline gives CDR1 SGHRS, CDR2 YFSETQ. This CDR3 is built from 16 residues. V shed 2 bases, J shed 0 bases, and the junction held 1 base outside the gene matches. The CDR3, as DNA: TGCGCCAGCAGCTTCACTAGCGGGACGAACACCGGGGAGCTGTTTTTT. Translation: CASSFTSGTNTGELFF.

This clone was seen a single time. The chain recombines TRBV11-3 with TRBJ2-5, with D perhaps assigned TRBD1 or TRBD2 (5 bases each). The length of the CDR3 is 17 residues. The V gene's germline CDR1 is SGHNT and CDR2 YENEEA. Trimming pared 2 bases from V and 4 bases from J, leaving 20 bases between. For the CDR3, the DNA is TGTGCCAGCAGCTTAAGGGGCCCGAGGGGATCTAGAGAGACCCAGTACTTC. It encodes CASSLRGPRGSRETQYF.

The V gene is TRBV9, the J gene TRBJ2-3, with 13 nucleotides matching TRBD2. In germline, CDR1 is SGDLS, CDR2 YYNGEE. Trimming removed 1 base from V and 1 base from J; junction bases left unmatched: 3. The CDR3 extends over 17 amino acids. In nucleotides, the CDR3 is TGTGCCAGCAGCGTAAACGGACTAGCGGGGGGCACAGATACGCAGTATTTT. This translates into CASSVNGLAGGTDTQYF. Full variable domain (outside the CDR3, taken from reference TRBV9 and TRBJ2-3): DSGVTQTPKHLITATGQRVTLRCSPRSGDLSVYWYQQSLDQGLQFLIQYYNGEERAKGNILERFSAQQFPDLHSELNLSSLELGDSALYFCASSVNGLAGGTDTQYFGPGTRLTVL.

This sequence joins TRBV7-2 and TRBJ2-3; tentative D call: TRBD2 (6 bases). The CDR3 loop spans 14 amino acids. Germline V gene sequence: CDR1 SGHTA, CDR2 FQGNSA. The V and J ends lost 5 bases and 6 bases respectively, with 15 bases between them. This CDR3 reads CASSPMTRGDTQYF. The CDR3 DNA is TGTGCCAGCAGCCCTATGACTAGGGGTGATACGCAGTATTTT.

This clone was seen a handful of times. V is TRBV4-2 and J is TRBJ2-7; D might be TRBD1 (7 bases). Germline V gene data show CDR1 as LGHNA and CDR2 as YNFKEQ. This CDR3 has 18 residues. V was clipped by 3 bases and J by 1 base, with 22 bases between them. CDR3 sequence reads: CASSQSFSGGQSSYEQYF. The CDR3 bases are TGTGCCAGCAGCCAGTCCTTCTCCGGGGGACAGTCATCCTACGAGCAGTACTTC.

The chain has TRBV5-4 and TRBJ2-3; TRBD2 agrees at 8 bases. Germline trimming cut 0 bases from V and 7 bases from J; bases unmatched to any gene: 10. Germline loops: CDR1 SGHNT, CDR2 YYREEE (reference sequence). This CDR3 comprises 16 residues. Here the CDR3 reads CASSLERSGASNTQYF. CDR3 nucleotides: TGTGCCAGCAGCTTGGAGCGTAGCGGGGCATCAAATACGCAGTATTTT.

This rearrangement joins TRBV10-3 to TRBJ1-1; D gene unclear. CDR3 length: 14 amino acids. The ends were cut back, 7 bases at V and 0 bases at J, with 12 bases in the middle. The germline V gene has CDR1 ENHRY and CDR2 SYGVKD. This CDR3 is CAITISGLNTEAFF. DNA for the CDR3: TGTGCCATCACAATCTCTGGTTTGAACACTGAAGCTTTCTTT.

The rearrangement uses TRBV6-6 and TRBJ1-1; 7 nucleotides align to TRBD1. V dropped 6 bases and J dropped 3; count of bases not matched to a gene: 7. CDR1 MNHNY and CDR2 SVGAGI come from the germline V gene (reference sequence). This CDR3 is built from 14 residues. The CDR3 protein is CASSADRADTEAFF. CDR3 DNA sequence: TGTGCCAGCAGCGCTGACAGGGCGGACACTGAAGCTTTCTTT.